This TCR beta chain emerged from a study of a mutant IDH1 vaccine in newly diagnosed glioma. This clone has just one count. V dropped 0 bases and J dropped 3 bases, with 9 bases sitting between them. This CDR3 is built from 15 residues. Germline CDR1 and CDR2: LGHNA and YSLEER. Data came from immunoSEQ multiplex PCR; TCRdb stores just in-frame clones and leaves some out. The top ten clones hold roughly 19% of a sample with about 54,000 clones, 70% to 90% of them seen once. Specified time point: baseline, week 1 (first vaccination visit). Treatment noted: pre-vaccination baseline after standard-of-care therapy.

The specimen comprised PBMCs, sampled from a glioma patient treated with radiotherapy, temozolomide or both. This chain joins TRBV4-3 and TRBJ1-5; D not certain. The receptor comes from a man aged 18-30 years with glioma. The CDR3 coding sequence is TGCGCCAGCAGCCAAGAGGTCTTGGTCAATCAGCCCCAGCATTTT. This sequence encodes CASSQEVLVNQPQHF.